Each of the 26 T cell receptor beta chains below was sequenced from the same sample in a study of identical twins. TCRdb reprocessed the 5' RACE reads via MiXCR and lists one record per CDR3 protein. Of 500,000 or so distinct CDR3 sequences detected, 22% appear once; the ten largest clones hold 0.91%. These data were also filed under a second study, of T cells expressing NK-cell markers.

The specimen was CD4+ T cells sorted from blood. Every receptor here comes from a woman aged 18-29 years in good health.

The rearrangement uses TRBV6-5 and TRBJ1-2, with unresolved D. V lost 4 bases and J lost 1, with 10 bases in between. CDR1 is MNHEY and CDR2 is SVGAGI in the germline V gene. This CDR3 has 14 residues. The CDR3 DNA reads TGTGCCAGCAGTTGGTCACGGTTTAACTATGGCTACACCTTC. This translates into CASSWSRFNYGYTF.

The chain combines TRBV7-2 with TRBJ2-2, with TRBD1 matching 7 bases. The length of the CDR3 is 14 residues. Germline V gene sequence: CDR1 SGHTA, CDR2 FQGNSA. V lost 7 bases to trimming and J lost 5 bases; unmatched junction nucleotides: 7. CDR3 in DNA: TGTGCCAGCACATCACAGGGGAGAACCGGGGAGCTGTTTTTT. It yields the protein CASTSQGRTGELFF.

There are a few counts of this clonotype. This chain uses TRBV6-5 with TRBJ1-4; 11 bases align to TRBD1. CDR3 size: 17 residues. Looked up from germline, CDR1 is MNHEY and CDR2 is SVGAGI. Unmatched junction bases numbered 15, after V lost 7 bases and J lost 8 bases. The CDR3 sequence is CASKLRDRGAAREKLFF. DNA of the CDR3: TGTGCCAGCAAGTTACGGGACAGGGGGGCCGCGCGCGAAAAACTGTTTTTT.

The gene calls are TRBV11-2 and TRBJ2-7; 9 bases align to TRBD2. The trim removed 5 bases at V and 7 bases at J, leaving 6 bases unmatched. CDR1 SGHAT and CDR2 FQNNGV come from the germline V gene. The CDR3 runs 13 residues. Here the CDR3 reads CASSPNAGGEQYF. The CDR3 DNA sequence: TGTGCCAGCAGCCCGAACGCGGGGGGGGAGCAGTACTTC.

This clonotype was seen ten or more times. The gene calls are TRBV29-1 and TRBJ1-2; no reliable D call. The CDR3 has 10 residues. V gave up 7 bases and J gave up 7 bases, with 10 bases separating them. From germline, CDR1 is SQVTM and CDR2 ANQGSEA. CDR3 loop: CSASDGGYTF. The CDR3 DNA follows: TGCAGCGCGTCTGACGGTGGCTACACCTTC.

This clonotype has only a few counts. This sequence joins TRBV29-1 and TRBJ2-1; TRBD2 might be the D (5 bases). The CDR3 spans 13 residues. Germline CDR1 reads SQVTM; CDR2 reads ANQGSEA. The V end was cut by 3 bases, the J end by 9 bases, with 15 bases between. The CDR3 loop reads CSVDGQSGGEQFF. The DNA for the CDR3 is TGCAGCGTTGATGGTCAGAGCGGAGGTGAGCAGTTCTTC.

This clonotype was detected only a few times. This CDR3 reads CASSYGGTTEAFF. CDR3 nucleotides: TGTGCCAGCAGTTACGGGGGCACCACTGAAGCTTTCTTT. The chain links TRBV6-5 to TRBJ1-1; a weak D match, TRBD1 (6 bases). The CDR3 length is 13 residues. V shed 2 bases and J shed 4 bases, with 8 bases lying between them. Germline V CDR1 and CDR2: MNHEY, SVGAGI.

This chain uses TRBV5-1 with TRBJ2-2; D gene unclear. The CDR3 has 15 amino acids. The germline gives CDR1 SGHRS, CDR2 YFSETQ. Trimming left V 2 bases short and J 3 bases short, with 11 bases between. DNA of the CDR3: TGCGCCAGCAGCTTAGGGTTCGGTGACACCGGGGAGCTGTTTTTT. This gives the protein CASSLGFGDTGELFF.

This clonotype was seen ten or more times. J is TRBJ2-5 and V is TRBV20-1; possibly TRBD2 for D (5 bases). V shed 0 bases and J shed 5 bases, with 7 bases lying between them. This CDR3 comprises 12 residues. Germline CDR1 is DFQATT and CDR2 is SNEGSKA (reference sequence). Written as DNA, the CDR3 is TGCAGTGCTAGAGATTGGGAGGAGACCCAGTACTTC. Its protein is CSARDWEETQYF.

This clonotype came up many times. The chain recombines TRBV12-3 or TRBV12-4 with TRBJ1-2; the match to TRBD1 covers 9 bases. The CDR3 is 15 residues long. The trim removed 7 bases at V and 7 bases at J, leaving 13 bases unmatched. CDR3 in amino acids: CASTSQGATRSGYTF. CDR3 DNA sequence: TGTGCCAGCACCTCACAGGGGGCAACGCGTAGTGGCTACACCTTC.

This chain uses TRBV12-3 or TRBV12-4 with TRBJ1-4; D unresolved. The CDR3 has 14 amino acids. V lost 1 base to trimming and J lost 8 bases, with 11 bases between them. As DNA, the CDR3 is TGTGCCAGCAGTTTAGTGGGTGGCACCGAAAAACTGTTTTTT. Protein product: CASSLVGGTEKLFF.

This clonotype was detected only a few times. The gene calls are TRBV20-1 and TRBJ1-2; D is ambiguous. CDR1 is DFQATT, CDR2 SNEGSKA, per germline (reference sequence). Trimming took 4 bases from V and 4 from J, leaving 13 bases between them. This CDR3 is built from 13 residues. In nucleotides, the CDR3 is TGCAGTGCTAAAGGCAGCCTGGGCTATGGCTACACCTTC. Its protein is CSAKGSLGYGYTF.

This clonotype showed up many times. The chain recombines TRBV5-1 with TRBJ2-7; TRBD1 agrees at 10 bases. This CDR3 has 14 residues. Trimming removed 4 bases from V and 5 bases from J; junction bases left unmatched: 6. Germline CDR1 SGHRS, CDR2 YFSETQ. The CDR3 region is CASSMLTGGNEQYF. The CDR3 coding sequence is TGCGCCAGCAGCATGCTGACAGGGGGCAACGAGCAGTACTTC.

This clonotype was seen ten or more times. The chain couples TRBV12-3 or TRBV12-4 to TRBJ2-3; maybe TRBD1 (6 bases). V was trimmed by 8 bases and J by 3 bases, leaving 9 bases between them. This CDR3 region has 12 residues. CDR3 DNA sequence: TGTGCCAGCTCCGGGACAACAGATACGCAGTATTTT. It is translated as CASSGTTDTQYF.

This clonotype has only a few counts. The chain recombines TRBV7-2 with TRBJ2-3; 11 bases fit TRBD2. In germline, CDR1 is SGHTA, CDR2 FQGNSA. This CDR3 is built from 15 residues. V lost 5 bases, J lost 12 bases, and 13 bases stayed unmatched. The CDR3 region has the DNA TGTGCCAGCAGCACCGACCGACTAGCGGGACCACACCAGTATTTT. Protein: CASSTDRLAGPHQYF. The entire variable domain, with the rest obtained from reference TRBV7-2 and TRBJ2-3, is as follows: GAGVSQSPSNKVTEKGKDVELRCDPISGHTALYWYRQSLGQGLEFLIYFQGNSAPDKSGLPSDRFSAERTGGSVSTLTIQRTQQEDSAVYLCASSTDRLAGPHQYFGPGTRLTVL.

This clonotype was counted at least ten times. The V and J genes are TRBV20-1 and TRBJ2-7; 8 nucleotides agree with TRBD2. CDR1 DFQATT and CDR2 SNEGSKA come from the germline V gene (reference sequence). V lost 3 bases, J lost 5 bases, and 3 bases stayed unmatched. There are 12 residues in the CDR3. Here the CDR3 reads CSASPGGHEQYF. DNA of the CDR3: TGCAGTGCTAGTCCGGGGGGGCACGAGCAGTACTTC.

This clonotype was recorded a few times. The chain recombines TRBV18 with TRBJ2-5; perhaps TRBD1 as D (5 bases). V was trimmed by 0 bases and J by 5 bases, leaving 13 bases between them. Per germline, CDR1 KGHSH and CDR2 LQKENI. The CDR3 runs 15 residues. CDR3 bases: TGTGCCAGCTCACCACCGCCAGGGCTAGTGGAGACCCAGTACTTC. This translates into CASSPPPGLVETQYF.

This clonotype came up many times. V and J are TRBV7-2 and TRBJ1-1, with a tentative D call TRBD1 (6 bases). Germline V gene sequence: CDR1 SGHTA, CDR2 FQGNSA. The CDR3 loop spans 13 amino acids. V dropped 5 bases and J dropped 3 bases, with 10 bases sitting between them. CDR3 in DNA: TGTGCCAGCAGCCCTCAGGGGCACACTGAAGCTTTCTTT. Amino acids: CASSPQGHTEAFF.

This clonotype was counted between two and nine times. This chain uses TRBV6-5 with TRBJ2-3; D is uncertain. The CDR3 is 15 amino acids. Trimming stripped 0 bases from V and 6 bases from J, with 13 bases between. Germline CDR1 and CDR2: MNHEY and SVGAGI. DNA for the CDR3: TGTGCCAGCAGTTACTCGATCAGTAGCAGCGATACGCAGTATTTT. It translates to CASSYSISSSDTQYF.

This clonotype has more than one count but fewer than ten. The rearrangement joins TRBV5-1 to TRBJ2-2, with unresolved D. Germline CDR1 and CDR2: SGHRS and YFSETQ. The ends were cut back, 3 bases at V and 7 bases at J, with 7 bases in the middle. The CDR3 runs 12 residues. The CDR3 DNA reads TGCGCCAGCAGCTGGAACGACGGGGAGCTGTTTTTT. Amino acids: CASSWNDGELFF. Full variable domain (missing parts from reference TRBV5-1 and TRBJ2-2): KAGVTQTPRYLIKTRGQQVTLSCSPISGHRSVSWYQQTPGQGLQFLFEYFSETQRNKGNFPGRFSGRQFSNSRSEMNVSTLELGDSALYLCASSWNDGELFFGEGSRLTVL.

V usage is TRBV7-2 and J usage is TRBJ2-3; D is ambiguous. The germline V gene encodes CDR1 SGHTA and CDR2 FQGNSA. Between the trimmed V and J ends, which lost 0 bases and 6 bases, there was a span of 4 bases. The CDR3 loop spans 12 amino acids. CDR3 in DNA: TGTGCCAGCAGCTTAGCGGATGATACGCAGTATTTT. Protein: CASSLADDTQYF.

V usage is TRBV5-6 and J usage is TRBJ2-7; 7 nucleotides align to TRBD1. The length of the CDR3 is 15 residues. CDR1 and CDR2 (germline): SGHDT, YYEEEE. The ends lost 4 bases at V and 1 base at J; junction bases unmatched: 8. CDR3 residues: CASSPSPGQSYEQYF. The CDR3 nucleotides are TGTGCCAGCAGCCCCTCCCCGGGACAGTCCTACGAGCAGTACTTC.

This clonotype was counted between two and nine times. The J gene is TRBJ1-1, the V gene TRBV10-3; 8 bases fit TRBD1. V was clipped by 5 bases and J by 6 bases; unmatched bases: 8. This CDR3 has 14 residues. The germline CDR1 and CDR2 sequences are ENHRY and SYGVKD. In DNA, the CDR3 is TGTGCCATCAGTTTACAGGGGGGTGACGCTGAAGCTTTCTTT. It encodes CAISLQGGDAEAFF.

In its sample, this clonotype was seen many times. This chain links TRBV12-3 or TRBV12-4 with TRBJ1-1; D may be TRBD1 (5 bases). V lost 5 bases, J lost 1 base, and 14 bases lay in between. The CDR3 runs 15 residues. CDR3 DNA sequence: TGTGCCAGCAGTAGGGATGGGGGTGGGAACACTGAAGCTTTCTTT. This encodes CASSRDGGGNTEAFF.

This clonotype was observed a handful of times. J is TRBJ2-5 and V is TRBV20-1; the match to TRBD1 covers 7 bases. The CDR3 has 13 amino acids. J was trimmed by 5 bases and V by 3 bases; bases with no gene match: 6. Germline CDR1 and CDR2: DFQATT and SNEGSKA (reference sequence). Written as DNA, the CDR3 is TGCAGTGCTAGGGCAGGGGGATTCGAGACCCAGTACTTC. It specifies CSARAGGFETQYF.

This clonotype was counted between two and nine times. This chain uses TRBV6-2 or TRBV6-3 with TRBJ2-5, with a weak D call TRBD2 (5 bases). The V end lost 4 bases, the J end lost 5 bases, and 17 bases lay between the germline ends. Looked up from germline, CDR1 is MNHEY and CDR2 is SVGEGT. The CDR3 runs 15 residues. CDR3 nucleotide sequence: TGTGCCAGCAGTTTCACTCTAGGAGAGGGTGAGACCCAGTACTTC. It yields the protein CASSFTLGEGETQYF.